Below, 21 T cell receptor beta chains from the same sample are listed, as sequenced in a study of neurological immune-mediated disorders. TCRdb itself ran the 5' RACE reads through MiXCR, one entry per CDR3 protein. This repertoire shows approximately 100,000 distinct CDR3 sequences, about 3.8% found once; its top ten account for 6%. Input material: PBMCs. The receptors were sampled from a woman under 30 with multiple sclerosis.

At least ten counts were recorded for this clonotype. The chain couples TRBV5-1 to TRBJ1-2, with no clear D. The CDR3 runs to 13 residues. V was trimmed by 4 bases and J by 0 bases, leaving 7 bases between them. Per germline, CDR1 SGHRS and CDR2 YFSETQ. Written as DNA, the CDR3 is TGCGCCAGCAGCCCCGGACCTAACTATGGCTACACCTTC. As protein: CASSPGPNYGYTF.

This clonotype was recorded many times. The chain's CDR3 is CSAPAPPAADTQYF. DNA for the CDR3: TGCAGTGCCCCCGCCCCTCCAGCGGCAGATACGCAGTATTTT. The V call is TRBV20-1, the J call TRBJ2-3; possibly TRBD2 for D (5 bases). CDR3 length equals 14 residues. Trimming cost V 6 bases and J 4 bases, with 17 bases left between them. The V gene's germline CDR1 is DFQATT and CDR2 SNEGSKA (reference sequence).

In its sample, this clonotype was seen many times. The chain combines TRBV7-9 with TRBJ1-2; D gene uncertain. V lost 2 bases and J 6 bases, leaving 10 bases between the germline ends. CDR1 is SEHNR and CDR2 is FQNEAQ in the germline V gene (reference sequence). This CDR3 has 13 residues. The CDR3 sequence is CASSLRAGDGYTF. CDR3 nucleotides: TGTGCCAGCAGCTTAAGGGCCGGCGATGGCTACACCTTC.

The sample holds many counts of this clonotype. CDR3 amino acids: CASSQDIIMGQGNTEAFF. The CDR3 nucleotides read TGTGCCAGCAGCCAAGATATCATCATGGGACAGGGGAACACTGAAGCTTTCTTT. V is TRBV14 and J is TRBJ1-1; 9 bases align to TRBD1. Per the germline V gene, CDR1 is SGHDN and CDR2 is FVKESK. The trim removed 0 bases at V and 1 base at J, leaving 9 bases unmatched. CDR3 length equals 18 residues.

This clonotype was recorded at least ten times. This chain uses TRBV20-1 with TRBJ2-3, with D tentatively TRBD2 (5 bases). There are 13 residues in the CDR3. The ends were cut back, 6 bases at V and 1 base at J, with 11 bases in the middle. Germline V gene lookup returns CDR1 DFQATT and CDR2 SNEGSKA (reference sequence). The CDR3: CSAPLDRTDTQYF. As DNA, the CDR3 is TGCAGTGCCCCACTAGACCGCACAGATACGCAGTATTTT.

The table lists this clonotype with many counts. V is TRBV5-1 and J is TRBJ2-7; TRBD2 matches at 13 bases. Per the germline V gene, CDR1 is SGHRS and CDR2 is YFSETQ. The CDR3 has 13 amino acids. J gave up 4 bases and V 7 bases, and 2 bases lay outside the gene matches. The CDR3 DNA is TGCGCCAGCGGGACTAGCGGGATGTACGAGCAGTACTTC. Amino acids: CASGTSGMYEQYF.

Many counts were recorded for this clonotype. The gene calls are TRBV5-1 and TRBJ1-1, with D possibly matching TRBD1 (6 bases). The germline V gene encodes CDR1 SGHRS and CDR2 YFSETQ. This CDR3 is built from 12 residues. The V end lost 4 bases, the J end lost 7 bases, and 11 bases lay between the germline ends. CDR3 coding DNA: TGCGCCAGCAGCCTACAGGGCTTTGAAGCTTTCTTT. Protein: CASSLQGFEAFF.

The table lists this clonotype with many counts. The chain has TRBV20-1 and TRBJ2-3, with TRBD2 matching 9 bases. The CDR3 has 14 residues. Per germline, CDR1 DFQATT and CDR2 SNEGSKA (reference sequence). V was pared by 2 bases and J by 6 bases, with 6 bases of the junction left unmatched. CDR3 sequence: CSARQRGVGDTQYF. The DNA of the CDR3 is TGCAGTGCTAGACAGCGGGGGGTTGGGGATACGCAGTATTTT.

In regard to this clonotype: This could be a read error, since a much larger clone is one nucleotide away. DNA for the CDR3: TGCAGTGCTAGGCGGGGACAGGCCAAAGAGCAGTACTTC. Amino acid sequence: CSARRGQAKEQYF. V usage is TRBV20-1 and J usage is TRBJ2-7, with 8 positions matching TRBD1. The J segment lost 7 bases and the V segment lost 3 bases, leaving 8 bases of the junction unmatched. There are 13 residues in the CDR3. The germline CDR1 and CDR2 sequences are DFQATT and SNEGSKA (reference sequence).

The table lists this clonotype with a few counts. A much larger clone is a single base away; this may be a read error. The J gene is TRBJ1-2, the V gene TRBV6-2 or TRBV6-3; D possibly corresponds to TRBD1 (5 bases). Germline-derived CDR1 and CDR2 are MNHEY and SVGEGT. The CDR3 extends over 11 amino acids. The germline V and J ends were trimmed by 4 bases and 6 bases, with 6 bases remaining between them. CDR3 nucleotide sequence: TGTGCCAGCAGTTTGGACAATGGCTACACCTTC. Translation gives CASSLDNGYTF.

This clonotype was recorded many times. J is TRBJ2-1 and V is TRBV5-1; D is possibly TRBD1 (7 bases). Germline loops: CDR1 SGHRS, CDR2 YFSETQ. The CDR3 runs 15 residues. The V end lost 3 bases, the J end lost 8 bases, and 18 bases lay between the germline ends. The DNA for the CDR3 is TGCGCCAGCAGCTCCCCAGGGGGGAATCGGGATGAGCAGTTCTTC. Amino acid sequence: CASSSPGGNRDEQFF.

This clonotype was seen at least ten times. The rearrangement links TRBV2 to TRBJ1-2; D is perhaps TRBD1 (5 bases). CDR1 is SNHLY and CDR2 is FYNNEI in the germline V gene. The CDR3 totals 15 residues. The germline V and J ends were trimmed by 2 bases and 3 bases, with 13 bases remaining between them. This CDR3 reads CASSEFGQGYYGYTF. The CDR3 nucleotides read TGTGCCAGCAGTGAATTTGGGCAGGGCTACTATGGCTACACCTTC.

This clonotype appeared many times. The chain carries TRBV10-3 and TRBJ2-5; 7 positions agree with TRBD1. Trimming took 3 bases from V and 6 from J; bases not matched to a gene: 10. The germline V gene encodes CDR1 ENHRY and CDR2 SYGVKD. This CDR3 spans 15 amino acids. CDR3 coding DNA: TGTGCCATCAGTGACTCGGGACAGCCTCGGCAGACCCAGTACTTC. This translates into CAISDSGQPRQTQYF.

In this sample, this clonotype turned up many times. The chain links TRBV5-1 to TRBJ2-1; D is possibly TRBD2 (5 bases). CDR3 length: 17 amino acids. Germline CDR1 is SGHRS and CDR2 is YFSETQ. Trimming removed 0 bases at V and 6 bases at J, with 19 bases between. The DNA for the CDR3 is TGCGCCAGCAGCTTGGTAATGGTTGCGGGTGGATCCAATGAGCAGTTCTTC. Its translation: CASSLVMVAGGSNEQFF.

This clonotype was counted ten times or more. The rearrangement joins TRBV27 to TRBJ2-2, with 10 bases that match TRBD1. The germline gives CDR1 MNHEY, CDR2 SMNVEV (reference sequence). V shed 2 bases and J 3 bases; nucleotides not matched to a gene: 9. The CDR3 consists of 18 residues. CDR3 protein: CASSLQTGGFEYTGELFF. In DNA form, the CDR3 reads TGTGCCAGCAGTTTACAGACAGGGGGCTTCGAATACACCGGGGAGCTGTTTTTT.

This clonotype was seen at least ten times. The CDR3 coding sequence is TGCGCCAGCAGCCAAGTTGGGGGGCACCGATCTACTGAAGCTTTCTTT. Translation gives CASSQVGGHRSTEAFF. The chain recombines TRBV4-1 with TRBJ1-1, with D tentatively TRBD1 (6 bases). Trimming pared 1 base from V and 5 bases from J, leaving 17 bases between. The CDR3 spans 16 residues. The V gene's germline CDR1 is MGHRA and CDR2 YSYEKL.

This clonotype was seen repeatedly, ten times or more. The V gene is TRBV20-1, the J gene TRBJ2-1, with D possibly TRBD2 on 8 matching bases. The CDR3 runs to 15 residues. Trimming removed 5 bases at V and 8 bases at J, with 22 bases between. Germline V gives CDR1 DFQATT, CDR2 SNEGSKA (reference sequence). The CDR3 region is CSAYDGRGRIDEQFF. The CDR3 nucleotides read TGCAGTGCTTACGACGGGAGGGGGCGCATCGATGAGCAGTTCTTC.

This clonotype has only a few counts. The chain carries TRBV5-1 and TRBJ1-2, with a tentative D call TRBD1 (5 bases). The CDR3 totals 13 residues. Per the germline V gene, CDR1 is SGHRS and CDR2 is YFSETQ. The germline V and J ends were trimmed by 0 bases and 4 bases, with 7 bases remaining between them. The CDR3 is CASSLGQSYGYTF. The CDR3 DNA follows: TGCGCCAGCAGCTTGGGACAGAGCTATGGCTACACCTTC.

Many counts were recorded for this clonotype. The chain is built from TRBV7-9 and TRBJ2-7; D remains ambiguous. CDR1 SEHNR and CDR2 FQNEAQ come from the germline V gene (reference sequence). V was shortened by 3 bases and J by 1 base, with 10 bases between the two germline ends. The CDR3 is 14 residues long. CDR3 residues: CASSFRTASYEQYF. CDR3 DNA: TGTGCCAGCAGCTTTAGGACCGCTTCCTACGAGCAGTACTTC.

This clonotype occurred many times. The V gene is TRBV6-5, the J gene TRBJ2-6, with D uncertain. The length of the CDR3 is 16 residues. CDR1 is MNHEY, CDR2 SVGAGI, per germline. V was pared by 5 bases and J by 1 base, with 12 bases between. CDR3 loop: CASSTQTGSGANVLTF. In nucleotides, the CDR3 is TGTGCCAGCAGTACCCAGACTGGGTCTGGGGCCAACGTCCTGACTTTC.

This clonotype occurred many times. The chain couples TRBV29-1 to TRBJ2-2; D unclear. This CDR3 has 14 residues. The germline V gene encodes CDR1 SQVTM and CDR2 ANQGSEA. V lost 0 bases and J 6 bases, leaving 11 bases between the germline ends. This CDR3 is CSVEDGSGSGELFF. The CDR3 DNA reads TGCAGCGTTGAAGATGGATCGGGCTCCGGGGAGCTGTTTTTT.